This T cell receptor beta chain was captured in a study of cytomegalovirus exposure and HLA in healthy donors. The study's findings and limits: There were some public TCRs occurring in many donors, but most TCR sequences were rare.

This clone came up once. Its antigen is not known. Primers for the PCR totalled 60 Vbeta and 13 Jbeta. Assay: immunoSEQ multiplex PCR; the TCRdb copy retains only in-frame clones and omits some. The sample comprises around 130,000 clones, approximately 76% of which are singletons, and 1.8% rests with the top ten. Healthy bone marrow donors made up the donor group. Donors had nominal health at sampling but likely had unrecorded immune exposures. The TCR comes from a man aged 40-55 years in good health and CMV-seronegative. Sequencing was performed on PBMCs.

The CDR3 is CASSPGQVSYNEQFF. Here the CDR3 DNA reads TGTGCCAGCAGCCCCGGACAGGTCTCCTACAATGAGCAGTTCTTC. This chain uses TRBV7-3 with TRBJ2-1, with 7 bases lining up with TRBD1. Per the germline V gene, CDR1 is SGHTA and CDR2 is FQGTGA. Germline trimming cut 5 bases from V and 0 bases from J; bases unmatched to any gene: 4. The length of the CDR3 is 15 residues.